These 13 T cell receptor beta chains originate from one sample sequenced in a study of cytomegalovirus exposure and HLA in healthy donors. With 60 Vbeta and 13 Jbeta primers, the PCR was carried out. TCRdb keeps only in-frame clones here, not all; method: immunoSEQ multiplex PCR. The sample yields roughly 140,000 clones, 65% to 85% seen once. The sequenced sample consisted of PBMCs. These receptors all come from a male donor in good health and CMV-seronegative.

CDR3 protein: CASTKPGYNEQFF. The CDR3 DNA follows: TGTGCCAGCACCAAACCCGGGTACAATGAGCAGTTCTTC. This rearrangement joins TRBV27 to TRBJ2-1; D is unresolved. Trimming pared 7 bases from V and 4 bases from J, leaving 11 bases between. Germline loops: CDR1 MNHEY, CDR2 SMNVEV (reference sequence). There are 13 residues in the CDR3.

This chain uses TRBV4-3 with TRBJ2-7, with D possibly being TRBD1 (6 bases). V was clipped by 1 base and J by 2 bases, with 12 bases between them. The CDR3 is 15 amino acids. The germline V gene has CDR1 LGHNA and CDR2 YSLEER. The CDR3 loop is CASSQVYQGPYEQYF. The CDR3 nucleotides read TGCGCCAGCAGCCAAGTTTATCAGGGGCCCTACGAGCAGTACTTC.

The V call is TRBV19, the J call TRBJ2-7; 7 bases agree with TRBD1. CDR1 and CDR2 (germline): LNHDA, SQIVND (reference sequence). V shed 1 base, J shed 0 bases, and the junction held 3 bases outside the gene matches. The CDR3 extends over 15 amino acids. CDR3 nucleotide sequence: TGTGCCAGTAGTATAGTAGCAGGGGGCTCCTACGAGCAGTACTTC. This encodes CASSIVAGGSYEQYF.

This rearrangement joins TRBV10-1 to TRBJ1-1; TRBD1 might be the D (6 bases). From germline, CDR1 is WNHNN and CDR2 SYGVQD (reference sequence). The CDR3 extends over 16 amino acids. V dropped 0 bases and J dropped 1 base, with 12 bases sitting between them. CDR3 nucleotides: TGCGCCAGCAGTGAGTCGTCAGGGGTGAAGAACACTGAAGCTTTCTTT. It codes for CASSESSGVKNTEAFF.

In its sample, this clone was seen a few times. The chain links TRBV6-1 to TRBJ2-5; D might be TRBD1 (7 bases). The germline V gene has CDR1 MNHNS and CDR2 SASEGT. CDR3 length: 16 amino acids. Trimming shortened V by 2 bases and J by 2 bases, and 15 bases separated the two germline ends. The CDR3 nucleotides are TGTGCCAGCAGTGAACTGCAGGGGGGCCCTCAAGAGACCCAGTACTTC. This sequence encodes CASSELQGGPQETQYF.

The V and J genes are TRBV12-5 and TRBJ2-7; 9 bases line up with TRBD1. The CDR3 has 12 residues. V dropped 7 bases and J dropped 6; count of bases not matched to a gene: 4. Germline V gene sequence: CDR1 LGHNT, CDR2 FRNRAP. CDR3 in DNA: TGTGCTAGTGCCCTGGACAGGGGCGAGCAGTACTTC. It codes for CASALDRGEQYF.

The chain employs TRBV19 and TRBJ1-4; 7 positions agree with TRBD1. There are 16 residues in the CDR3. V gave up 0 bases and J gave up 6 bases; unmatched junction bases: 7. CDR1 is LNHDA and CDR2 is SQIVND in the germline V gene (reference sequence). The CDR3 loop reads CASSIEPGQWHEKLFF. DNA for the CDR3: TGTGCCAGTAGTATAGAGCCGGGACAGTGGCATGAAAAACTGTTTTTT.

This chain uses TRBV25-1 with TRBJ1-2; D is ambiguous. V shed 4 bases and J shed 7 bases, with 16 bases lying between them. CDR1 and CDR2 (germline): MGHDK, SYGVNS. The CDR3 has 14 residues. CDR3 coding DNA: TGTGCCAGCAGTGGGAATCCCACCCGCGGTGGCTACACCTTC. Protein product: CASSGNPTRGGYTF.

The chain joins TRBV4-1 to TRBJ1-5; D not resolved. The CDR3 consists of 13 residues. CDR1 and CDR2 (germline): MGHRA, YSYEKL. V was cut by 1 base and J by 4 bases, with 5 bases left in between. CDR3 bases: TGCGCCAGCAGCCAAGGACTGAATCAGCCCCAGCATTTT. It specifies CASSQGLNQPQHF.

V gene TRBV6-5 combines with J gene TRBJ2-5; 8 bases are shared with TRBD1. This CDR3 comprises 13 residues. Losses at the gene ends were 6 bases for V and 11 bases for J; bases not matched to a gene: 11. In germline, CDR1 is MNHEY, CDR2 SVGAGI. The CDR3 sequence: CASRPGGSWGQYF. CDR3 nucleotide sequence: TGTGCCAGCAGACCAGGGGGCAGTTGGGGGCAGTACTTC.

This sequence joins TRBV4-3 and TRBJ2-4; possibly TRBD1 for D (6 bases). This CDR3 is built from 12 residues. Trimming took off 0 bases at V and 9 bases at J, with 6 bases between the two ends. Per germline, CDR1 LGHNA and CDR2 YSLEER. The CDR3 DNA follows: TGCGCCAGCAGCCAAGACAGGGGCATTCAGTACTTC. Its protein is CASSQDRGIQYF.

This chain uses TRBV6-5 with TRBJ1-1; the D is unclear. The germline V gene encodes CDR1 MNHEY and CDR2 SVGAGI. Deletions cut 8 bases from V and 1 base from J, with 11 bases between. This CDR3 contains 13 residues. Here the CDR3 DNA reads TGTGCCAGCTTACGGACTGCGAACACTGAAGCTTTCTTT. It translates to CASLRTANTEAFF.

In this sample, this clone turned up once. J is TRBJ2-2 and V is TRBV18; weak D call: TRBD1 (6 bases). From germline, CDR1 is KGHSH and CDR2 LQKENI. Trimming removed 0 bases at V and 3 bases at J, with 11 bases between. This CDR3 is built from 16 residues. The CDR3: CASSPPNRADTGELFF. DNA of the CDR3: TGTGCCAGCTCACCACCGAACAGGGCTGACACCGGGGAGCTGTTTTTT. Looking up the rest from reference TRBV18 and TRBJ2-2 gives the full variable domain: NAGVMQNPRHLVRRRGQEARLRCSPMKGHSHVYWYRQLPEEGLKFMVYLQKENIIDESGMPKERFSAEFPKEGPSILRIQQVVRGDSAAYFCASSPPNRADTGELFFGEGSRLTVL.